This T cell receptor beta chain was obtained from a study of cytomegalovirus exposure and HLA in healthy donors. This CDR3 is built from 17 residues. The germline CDR1 and CDR2 sequences are MGHRA and YSYEKL. The trim removed 2 bases at V and 5 bases at J, leaving 6 bases unmatched. Study-wide points: Immune exposure was documented only through CMV serostatus. TCR beta sequences numbering under 20,000 were associated with HLA alleles at 0.05 false discovery rate in a later analysis. Later work found that TCR association rates differed between HLA loci; DRB1 had the most and HLA-C the fewest. Earlier analysis looked at TCR beta V segments, and most were productive about 90% or about 30% of the time.

The PCR had 60 Vbeta and 13 Jbeta primers. Produced via immunoSEQ multiplex PCR; TCRdb's table is partial and in-frame only. The repertoire holds over 130,000 clones, with about three quarters as singletons. As regards this clone: What it binds is unknown.

Sequencing was done on a sample of PBMCs. The receptor comes from a woman between 25 and 40 years old in good health and CMV-seronegative. The V and J genes are TRBV4-1 and TRBJ2-3, with 14 bases fitting TRBD2. This CDR3 is CASSQPTSGRAKDTQYF. CDR3 bases: TGCGCCAGCAGCCAACCGACTAGCGGGAGGGCCAAAGATACGCAGTATTTT.